This TCR beta chain was identified during a study of response to subunit inactivated influenza vaccine. Findings and limits, study-wide: Seasonal influenza vaccination, on each occasion, was suggested by the authors to recruit few new T cells.

Germline-derived CDR1 and CDR2 are LGHNA and YNFKEQ. CDR3 length: 16 amino acids. Trimming took 0 bases from V and 5 from J, leaving 13 bases between them. Only a few counts were recorded for this clonotype. Its antigen remains unknown. TCRdb reprocessed the RT-PCR reads with MiXCR, giving one entry per CDR3 protein. The table has a few hundred thousand distinct CDR3 sequences, about 14% seen once. The chain employs TRBV4-2 and TRBJ1-4, with a weak D call TRBD1 (5 bases). The source was PBMCs from blood, collected 11 to 12 days after vaccination. The receptor was isolated from a man in his fifties or sixties who received an inactivated influenza vaccine. CDR3 sequence: CASSQDLSGLNEKLFF. CDR3 DNA: TGTGCCAGCAGCCAAGATCTATCAGGGCTGAATGAAAAACTGTTTTTT.